This passage covers 32 T cell receptor beta chains from one sample sequenced in a study of blood T cell repertoires in COVID-19. Sequenced by immunoSEQ multiplex PCR; TCRdb stores in-frame clones only, minus some. The table has about 200,000 clones, more than 75% seen once; the top ten hold 6% to 7.5%. Sequenced input: PBMCs or T cells enriched from blood (not recorded which). All receptors derive from a woman in her forties with acute COVID-19.

This clone was counted a few times. V gene TRBV29-1 combines with J gene TRBJ1-4; tentative D call: TRBD1 (5 bases). CDR1 is SQVTM and CDR2 is ANQGSEA in the germline V gene. The CDR3 has 14 amino acids. V lost 3 bases to trimming and J lost 4 bases, with 12 bases between them. The CDR3 DNA reads TGCAGCGTTGATCGGGGGACGGGTAATGAAAAACTGTTTTTT. Protein product: CSVDRGTGNEKLFF.

V and J are TRBV11-3 and TRBJ2-7; 10 nucleotides match TRBD1. The ends lost 10 bases at V and 7 bases at J; junction bases unmatched: 7. Germline CDR1 SGHNT, CDR2 YENEEA. The CDR3 consists of 12 residues. CDR3 loop: CAKPGQGNEQYF. CDR3 nucleotides: TGTGCCAAACCGGGACAGGGGAATGAGCAGTACTTC. Looking up the rest from reference TRBV11-3 and TRBJ2-7 gives the full variable domain: EAGVVQSPRYKIIEKKQPVAFWCNPISGHNTLYWYLQNLGQGPELLIRYENEEAVDDSQLPKDRFSAERLKGVDSTLKIQPAELGDSAVYLCAKPGQGNEQYFGPGTRLTVT.

The CDR3 DNA reads as TGTGCCAGCAGCCCAGGGATTTGGGAGGGAATTATAGGATCACCCCTCCACTTT. It encodes CASSPGIWEGIIGSPLHF. This rearrangement joins TRBV5-6 to TRBJ1-6; possible D gene TRBD1, 5 bases. With 4 bases removed from V and 10 bases from J, the gap between germline ends came to 27 bases. The CDR3 contains 18 residues. Germline lookup yields CDR1 SGHDT and CDR2 YYEEEE.

The CDR3 is CASSIGQGYGYTF. For the CDR3, the DNA is TGTGCCAGTAGTATTGGACAGGGCTATGGCTACACCTTC. The chain has TRBV19 and TRBJ1-2; 8 bases are a match to TRBD1. Trimming removed 3 bases from V and 4 bases from J; junction bases left unmatched: 1. This CDR3 has 13 amino acids. CDR1 is LNHDA and CDR2 is SQIVND in the germline V gene (reference sequence).

The chain carries TRBV7-2 and TRBJ1-1; D not resolved. The CDR3 sequence is 13 residues long. The germline V and J ends were trimmed by 3 bases and 6 bases, with 11 bases remaining between them. Per germline, CDR1 SGHTA and CDR2 FQGNSA. CDR3 residues: CASSFPPRAEAFF. Here the CDR3 DNA reads TGTGCCAGCAGCTTTCCACCCCGGGCTGAAGCTTTCTTT.

This chain joins TRBV30 and TRBJ1-2; TRBD1 matches at 7 bases. V shed 8 bases and J 0 bases; nucleotides not matched to a gene: 6. The CDR3 has 13 residues. CDR1 is GTSNPN and CDR2 is SVGIG in the germline V gene (reference sequence). In nucleotides, the CDR3 is TGTGCCCATGACAGGGCCACTAACTATGGCTACACCTTC. Residues: CAHDRATNYGYTF. Supplemented by reference TRBV30 and TRBJ1-2, the full variable domain reads SQTIHQWPATLVQPVGSPLSLECTVEGTSNPNLYWYRQAAGRGLQLLFYSVGIGQISSEVPQNLSASRPQDRQFILSSKKLLLSDSGFYLCAHDRATNYGYTFGSGTRLTVV.

This clone was picked up one time. V usage is TRBV15 and J usage is TRBJ1-1, with 11 bases that match TRBD1. This CDR3 has 13 residues. Unmatched junction bases numbered 2, after V lost 3 bases and J lost 8 bases. Germline V CDR1 and CDR2: LNHNV, YYDKDF (reference sequence). The DNA of the CDR3 is TGTGCCACCAGCAGGGACAGGGGGCGAGAAGCTTTCTTT. Encoded protein: CATSRDRGREAFF. Together with reference TRBV15 and TRBJ1-1, the CDR3 gives the full variable domain: DAMVIQNPRYQVTQFGKPVTLSCSQTLNHNVMYWYQQKSSQAPKLLFHYYDKDFNNEADTPDNFQSRRPNTSFCFLDIRSPGLGDTAMYLCATSRDRGREAFFGQGTRLTVV.

This clone was found once. The J gene is TRBJ1-1, the V gene TRBV5-1, with no clear D. The CDR3 loop spans 16 amino acids. Germline CDR1 SGHRS, CDR2 YFSETQ. V lost 0 bases and J 2 bases, leaving 14 bases between the germline ends. CDR3 sequence reads: CASSLAIGSGNTEAFF. Written as DNA, the CDR3 is TGCGCCAGCAGCTTGGCCATAGGTTCGGGAAACACTGAAGCTTTCTTT.

Concerning this clone itself: At one boundary the junction diverges from the germline segment, which might be a read error. The chain uses TRBV27 and TRBJ1-1; D unresolved. The CDR3 runs to 18 residues. Germline-derived CDR1 and CDR2 are MNHEY and SMNVEV (reference sequence). CDR3 DNA sequence: TGTGCGAGCAGGCCGGACCTAGCGTTGATAGACGTGAACACTGAAGCTTTCTTT. Its protein product is CASRPDLALIDVNTEAFF.

The table lists this clone with a count of one. This CDR3 is CASSSLGSGANVLTF. As DNA, the CDR3 is TGTGCCAGCAGTTCTCTCGGGTCTGGGGCCAACGTCCTGACTTTC. This chain joins TRBV27 and TRBJ2-6; D unclear. Germline-derived CDR1 and CDR2 are MNHEY and SMNVEV (reference sequence). The CDR3 is 15 residues long. V lost 4 bases and J 1 base, leaving 8 bases between the germline ends.

The chain combines TRBV21-1 with TRBJ2-7; the table's D call TRBD1 went unverified against the DNA. TRBV21-1 is a documented pseudogene. CDR3 size: 14 residues. CDR3 nucleotides: TGTGCCAGCATTCTACAGGGGGTGTACTACGAGCAGTACTTC. Protein sequence: CASILQGVYYEQYF.

This sequence joins TRBV11-2 and TRBJ2-7, with 8 nucleotides matching TRBD1. CDR3 size: 14 residues. Germline CDR1 reads SGHAT; CDR2 reads FQNNGV. V trimming: 7 bases; J trimming: 3 bases; junction bases outside the gene matches: 8. The CDR3 bases are TGTGCCAGCATAGGGGGACAGGTTCTCTACGAGCAGTACTTC. This encodes CASIGGQVLYEQYF.

The V gene is TRBV12-5, the J gene TRBJ2-1; 10 bases are a match to TRBD1. This CDR3 is 14 amino acids long. After removal of 5 bases from V and 8 bases from J, the junction contained 6 bases not matched to a gene. Germline V lookup: CDR1 LGHNT, CDR2 FRNRAP. The CDR3 bases are TGTGCTAGTGGTCTCGGGACAGGGGTGGATGAGCAGTTCTTC. Translated: CASGLGTGVDEQFF. The whole variable domain, filled in from reference TRBV12-5 and TRBJ2-1, reads DARVTQTPRHKVTEMGQEVTMRCQPILGHNTVFWYRQTMMQGLELLAYFRNRAPLDDSGMPKDRFSAEMPDATLATLKIQPSEPRDSAVYFCASGLGTGVDEQFFGPGTRLTVL.

This sequence joins TRBV18 and TRBJ2-3; D perhaps matches TRBD1 (6 bases). The CDR3 loop spans 16 amino acids. Trimming removed 0 bases from V and 6 bases from J, with 16 bases in between. Germline V gene sequence: CDR1 KGHSH, CDR2 LQKENI. This chain's CDR3 is CASSPPPQGLADTQYF. Here the CDR3 DNA reads TGTGCCAGCTCACCACCTCCCCAGGGGTTGGCGGATACGCAGTATTTT.

The chain carries TRBV6-1 and TRBJ1-6; D is unclear. CDR3 size: 15 residues. V lost 1 base to trimming and J lost 9 bases, with 13 bases between them. CDR1 is MNHNS and CDR2 is SASEGT in the germline V gene. CDR3 DNA sequence: TGTGCCAGCAGTGAAGGGGCAGCAGCGGGTTCACCCCTCCACTTT. This sequence encodes CASSEGAAAGSPLHF.

The chain joins TRBV18 to TRBJ1-3; weak D call: TRBD1 (6 bases). Germline V gene sequence: CDR1 KGHSH, CDR2 LQKENI. The CDR3 has 16 residues. V lost 1 base, J lost 4 bases, and 14 bases lay in between. CDR3 region: CASSPHNTGLGNTIYF. For the CDR3, the DNA is TGTGCCAGCTCACCACATAATACAGGGCTAGGAAACACCATATATTTT.

The chain joins TRBV28 to TRBJ2-3; TRBD2 is a possible D gene (6 bases). The germline V gene encodes CDR1 MDHEN and CDR2 SYDVKM. The CDR3 runs 15 residues. The V end lost 5 bases, the J end lost 2 bases, and 14 bases lay between the germline ends. For the CDR3, the DNA is TGTGCCAGCAGTCCGTCCGGGACTGACACAGATACGCAGTATTTT. Translation gives CASSPSGTDTDTQYF.

A single count supports this clone. The rearrangement uses TRBV19 and TRBJ2-1, with TRBD1 matching 8 bases. Germline V CDR1 and CDR2: LNHDA, SQIVND (reference sequence). V lost 2 bases to trimming and J lost 8 bases; unmatched junction nucleotides: 11. CDR3 length equals 16 residues. The CDR3 region has the DNA TGTGCCAGTAGTATACCCTATAGGACAGGGAGCTATGAGCAGTTCTTC. As protein: CASSIPYRTGSYEQFF.

In this sample, this clone turned up a few times. The V gene is TRBV24-1, the J gene TRBJ1-5, with TRBD1 matching 7 bases. The V gene's germline CDR1 is KGHDR and CDR2 SFDVKD. Trimming took 3 bases from V and 4 from J; bases not matched to a gene: 5. The CDR3 has 15 residues. The CDR3 here is CATSDRQGGNQPQHF. CDR3 in DNA: TGTGCCACCAGTGATCGACAGGGTGGTAATCAGCCCCAGCATTTT.

This chain connects TRBV10-3 to TRBJ2-5, with D unresolved. The CDR3 extends over 13 amino acids. Germline values: CDR1 ENHRY, CDR2 SYGVKD. V was pared by 0 bases and J by 7 bases, with 9 bases between. CDR3 in amino acids: CAISESGLTTQYF. CDR3 sequence (DNA): TGTGCCATCAGTGAGTCTGGGCTTACGACCCAGTACTTC.

This rearrangement joins TRBV4-2 to TRBJ2-7; 7 nucleotides match TRBD2. V lost 1 base and J lost 6; bases outside the gene matches: 12. The CDR3 is 16 amino acids. Looked up from germline, CDR1 is LGHNA and CDR2 is YNFKEQ. In DNA form, the CDR3 reads TGTGCCAGCAGCCAAGGAGTGACTAGCTTTATCGCCGAGCAGTACTTC. This sequence encodes CASSQGVTSFIAEQYF.

This rearrangement joins TRBV5-1 to TRBJ1-5, with 11 bases identical to TRBD1. After removal of 4 bases from V and 7 bases from J, the junction contained 7 bases not matched to a gene. Germline CDR1 is SGHRS and CDR2 is YFSETQ. The CDR3 totals 15 residues. The CDR3 protein is CASSRTGGPEQPQHF. The CDR3 DNA reads as TGCGCCAGCAGCCGGACAGGGGGCCCAGAGCAGCCCCAGCATTTT.

V and J are TRBV11-2 and TRBJ1-2; TRBD1 might be the D (5 bases). The CDR3 runs to 14 residues. With 0 bases removed from V and 4 bases from J, the gap between germline ends came to 9 bases. Per germline, CDR1 SGHAT and CDR2 FQNNGV. Here the CDR3 reads CASSLDVRAYGYTF. In DNA, the CDR3 is TGTGCCAGCAGCTTAGATGTCAGGGCCTATGGCTACACCTTC.

As regards this clone: Other nucleotide sequences in the sample specify the same CDR3. The V call is TRBV18, the J call TRBJ1-1; D is ambiguous. The CDR3 covers 13 residues. Trimming shortened V by 2 bases and J by 1 base, and 5 bases separated the two germline ends. CDR1 is KGHSH, CDR2 LQKENI, per germline. CDR3 nucleotides: TGTGCCAGCTCACCAACGGGGAACACTGAAGCTTTCTTT. Protein: CASSPTGNTEAFF.

This sequence joins TRBV7-2 and TRBJ2-3; 10 positions agree with TRBD2. V lost 1 base to trimming and J lost 7 bases; unmatched junction nucleotides: 5. In germline, CDR1 is SGHTA, CDR2 FQGNSA. The CDR3 spans 15 residues. The CDR3 DNA reads as TGTGCCAGCAGCTTAGGGCTAGCGGGAGTAAATACGCAGTATTTT. This encodes CASSLGLAGVNTQYF. The whole variable domain, filled in from reference TRBV7-2 and TRBJ2-3, reads GAGVSQSPSNKVTEKGKDVELRCDPISGHTALYWYRQSLGQGLEFLIYFQGNSAPDKSGLPSDRFSAERTGGSVSTLTIQRTQQEDSAVYLCASSLGLAGVNTQYFGPGTRLTVL.

Note on this clone: The germline gene is not matched at one end of the junction; a read error may be the cause. V and J are TRBV7-7 and TRBJ2-5; 9 nucleotides align to TRBD1. The length of the CDR3 is 14 residues. CDR1 is SSHAT, CDR2 FNYEAQ, per germline (reference sequence). CDR3 sequence: CASSRGQGRQTQYF. For the CDR3, the DNA is TGTGCTAGCAGCCGGGGACAGGGTAGGCAGACCCAGTACTTC.

This chain links TRBV9 with TRBJ1-3; tentative D call: TRBD1 (5 bases). V was clipped by 1 base and J by 1 base, with 12 bases between them. The CDR3 is 16 amino acids. Germline assignment: CDR1 SGDLS and CDR2 YYNGEE. Here the CDR3 DNA reads TGTGCCAGCAGCGTAAACTGGGGGGGTTCTGGAAACACCATATATTTT. Protein product: CASSVNWGGSGNTIYF.

The chain joins TRBV4-3 to TRBJ1-1; TRBD1 might be the D (6 bases). Between the trimmed V and J ends, which lost 2 bases and 4 bases, there was a span of 8 bases. The CDR3 extends over 13 amino acids. CDR1 is LGHNA and CDR2 is YSLEER in the germline V gene. The CDR3 DNA reads TGCGCCAGCAGCCAAATCAGGGGCACTGAAGCTTTCTTT. It specifies CASSQIRGTEAFF.

The rearrangement joins TRBV5-1 to TRBJ2-1; D might be TRBD1 (5 bases). CDR1 is SGHRS and CDR2 is YFSETQ in the germline V gene. CDR3 size: 13 residues. V lost 1 base and J lost 7, with 9 bases in between. DNA for the CDR3: TGCGCCAGCAGCTTGATACAGGATAATGAGCAGTTCTTC. Translating gives CASSLIQDNEQFF.

The chain carries TRBV11-2 and TRBJ2-1; 9 bases are shared with TRBD2. The CDR3 runs 16 residues. V trimming: 4 bases; J trimming: 3 bases; junction bases outside the gene matches: 7. Germline assignment: CDR1 SGHAT and CDR2 FQNNGV. CDR3 nucleotide sequence: TGTGCCAGCAGCTCCTTAGAGCGGGAGGTCTACAATGAGCAGTTCTTC. The encoded protein is CASSSLEREVYNEQFF.

This chain joins TRBV9 and TRBJ2-7, with D hard to call. The CDR3 is 14 residues long. V was trimmed by 0 bases and J by 4 bases, leaving 11 bases between them. CDR1 is SGDLS and CDR2 is YYNGEE in the germline V gene. Written as DNA, the CDR3 is TGTGCCAGCAGCGTAGAATCTCGAGGATACGAGCAGTACTTC. Translation: CASSVESRGYEQYF.

In its sample, this clone was seen once. The J gene is TRBJ1-5, the V gene TRBV19; 7 nucleotides align to TRBD1. The length of the CDR3 is 16 residues. V shed 4 bases, J shed 2 bases, and the junction held 8 bases outside the gene matches. In germline, CDR1 is LNHDA, CDR2 SQIVND (reference sequence). The CDR3 nucleotides are TGTGCCAGTAGTAAGACACGACAGGGAGGCAATCAGCCCCAGCATTTT. It encodes CASSKTRQGGNQPQHF.